What follows are 12 T cell receptor beta chains derived from one specimen sequenced in a study of T-cell reconstitution after alpha-beta-depleted transplantation in children listed by TCRdb under 2016. Libraries were prepared through PCR. The listed sequencing device is Illumina HiSeq 2500. To normalize quantification of the TCRbeta repertoire, the TCR libraries were built with molecular barcoding that relied on unique molecular identifiers. TCRdb handled the public reads itself, with Q25 trimming in fastp and clone calling in MiXCR, and kept productive beta chains. Identical CDR3 protein sequences are pooled into one entry, listed with their most common genes and DNA. Counted in this sample were 190,000 or so distinct CDR3 sequences; roughly 7.5% of them appeared once. The biggest ten clones account for around 3.1% of the sample. The material was PBMCs from the stem cell graft donor, obtained from the stem cell graft. All receptors come from a human donor who donated a stem cell graft to a child with Wiskott-Aldrich syndrome.

This clonotype was picked up a small number of times. The rearrangement uses TRBV10-3 and TRBJ1-2, with D possibly being TRBD1 (6 bases). The CDR3 has 12 amino acids. Trimming stripped 7 bases from V and 8 bases from J, with 14 bases between. Germline loops: CDR1 ENHRY, CDR2 SYGVKD. CDR3 loop: CAINAQGSGYTF. DNA for the CDR3: TGTGCCATCAATGCGCAGGGGTCCGGCTACACCTTC.

This clonotype occurred a few times. The V call is TRBV24-1, the J call TRBJ1-1; the D gene is possibly TRBD1 (5 bases). The CDR3 covers 12 residues. Germline V gene sequence: CDR1 KGHDR, CDR2 SFDVKD. The ends were cut back, 0 bases at V and 11 bases at J, with 9 bases in the middle. The CDR3 nucleotides are TGTGCCACCAGTGATTTGCAGGGCCTGGCTTTCTTT. Protein product: CATSDLQGLAFF.

The chain has TRBV7-9 and TRBJ2-7, with a weak D call TRBD1 (6 bases). Germline V gene sequence: CDR1 SEHNR, CDR2 FQNEAQ (reference sequence). This CDR3 has 15 amino acids. Deletions cut 5 bases from V and 3 bases from J, with 17 bases between. CDR3 sequence reads: CASSSTGPANYEQYF. DNA of the CDR3: TGTGCCAGCAGCAGCACAGGGCCAGCGAACTACGAGCAGTACTTC.

The V call is TRBV7-2, the J call TRBJ2-7, with a tentative D call TRBD2 (6 bases). This CDR3 has 14 amino acids. The ends were cut back, 4 bases at V and 5 bases at J, with 15 bases in the middle. Germline-derived CDR1 and CDR2 are SGHTA and FQGNSA. The CDR3 DNA reads as TGTGCCAGCAGCTCGTTCTTGGGGGGAAACGAGCAGTACTTC. The encoded protein is CASSSFLGGNEQYF. The variable domain in full, with the rest retrieved from reference TRBV7-2 and TRBJ2-7, is GAGVSQSPSNKVTEKGKDVELRCDPISGHTALYWYRQSLGQGLEFLIYFQGNSAPDKSGLPSDRFSAERTGGSVSTLTIQRTQQEDSAVYLCASSSFLGGNEQYFGPGTRLTVT.

This clonotype was counted many times. The chain links TRBV30 to TRBJ2-3; maybe TRBD1 (6 bases). The CDR3 runs to 16 residues. Germline CDR1 and CDR2: GTSNPN and SVGIG (reference sequence). V lost 3 bases and J lost 4, with 20 bases in between. The CDR3 region has the DNA TGTGCCTGGAGGGCAAGACAGGCTTTAACGGCAGATACGCAGTATTTT. Residues: CAWRARQALTADTQYF.

This clonotype has a count of ten or more. This chain connects TRBV20-1 to TRBJ2-5, with unresolved D. In germline, CDR1 is DFQATT, CDR2 SNEGSKA (reference sequence). The CDR3 covers 12 residues. Trimming shortened V by 6 bases and J by 2 bases, and 10 bases separated the two germline ends. As DNA, the CDR3 is TGCAGTGCCAGAACCCCTCAAGAGACCCAGTACTTC. It codes for CSARTPQETQYF.

This clonotype was observed many times. The chain has TRBV30 and TRBJ2-3; D gene unclear. With 0 bases removed from V and 5 bases from J, the gap between germline ends came to 3 bases. CDR1 is GTSNPN and CDR2 is SVGIG in the germline V gene (reference sequence). The CDR3 covers 11 residues. In DNA, the CDR3 is TGTGCCTGGAGTGTAAAAGATACGCAGTATTTT. Protein sequence: CAWSVKDTQYF.

This clonotype has at least ten counts. CDR3 residues: CASRTSGETQYF. The CDR3 DNA follows: TGTGCCAGCAGAACTTCAGGGGAGACCCAGTACTTC. This rearrangement joins TRBV6-5 to TRBJ2-5; D is perhaps TRBD1 (5 bases). CDR3 length equals 12 residues. Germline lookup yields CDR1 MNHEY and CDR2 SVGAGI. V lost 6 bases and J 5 bases, leaving 10 bases between the germline ends.

This clonotype turned up a few times. The chain is built from TRBV24-1 and TRBJ1-1, with unresolved D. This CDR3 is 14 amino acids long. With 4 bases removed from V and 10 bases from J, the gap between germline ends came to 18 bases. The V gene's germline CDR1 is KGHDR and CDR2 SFDVKD. As DNA, the CDR3 is TGTGCCACCAGTGAACCAGGCCCCGCGGTGGGAGCTTTCTTT. Translating it yields CATSEPGPAVGAFF.

This chain links TRBV5-1 with TRBJ2-5, with 9 bases that match TRBD2. The germline V gene has CDR1 SGHRS and CDR2 YFSETQ. V was clipped by 4 bases and J by 1 base; unmatched bases: 11. The CDR3 is 17 amino acids. The CDR3 protein is CASSAASGVRGQETQYF. The DNA of the CDR3 is TGCGCCAGCAGCGCCGCTAGCGGGGTTAGGGGCCAAGAGACCCAGTACTTC.

The table lists this clonotype with many counts. The chain links TRBV6-5 to TRBJ1-3, with D possibly matching TRBD1 (5 bases). This CDR3 is built from 11 residues. Germline lookup yields CDR1 MNHEY and CDR2 SVGAGI. The germline V and J ends were trimmed by 8 bases and 11 bases, with 13 bases remaining between them. As DNA, the CDR3 is TGTGCCAGCGGTATAAGGGACGCCATATATTTT. Protein sequence: CASGIRDAIYF.

The chain has TRBV18 and TRBJ2-3; 7 nucleotides align to TRBD1. The CDR3 covers 18 residues. The trim removed 3 bases at V and 1 base at J, leaving 13 bases unmatched. The V gene's germline CDR1 is KGHSH and CDR2 LQKENI. CDR3 sequence: CASSPRGLQTRGTDTQYF. The CDR3 DNA reads as TGTGCCAGCTCACCGAGGGGGCTCCAGACGCGGGGCACAGATACGCAGTATTTT.